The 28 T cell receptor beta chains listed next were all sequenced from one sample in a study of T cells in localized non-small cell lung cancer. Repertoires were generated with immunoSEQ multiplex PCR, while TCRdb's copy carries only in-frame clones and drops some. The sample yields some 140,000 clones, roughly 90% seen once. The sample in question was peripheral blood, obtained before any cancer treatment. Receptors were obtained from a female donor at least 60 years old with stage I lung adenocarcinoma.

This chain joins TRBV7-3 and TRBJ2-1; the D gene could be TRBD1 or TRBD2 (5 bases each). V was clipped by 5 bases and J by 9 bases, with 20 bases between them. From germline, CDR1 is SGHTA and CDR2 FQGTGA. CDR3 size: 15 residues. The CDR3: CASSRGTPSQSEQFF. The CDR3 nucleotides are TGTGCCAGCAGCCGAGGGACCCCATCCCAGAGTGAGCAGTTCTTC.

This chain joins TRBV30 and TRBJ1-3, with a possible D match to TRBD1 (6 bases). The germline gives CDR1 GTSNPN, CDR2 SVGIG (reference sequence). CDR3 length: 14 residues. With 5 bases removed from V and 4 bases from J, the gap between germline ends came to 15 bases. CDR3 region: CAWAGAGRGNTIYF. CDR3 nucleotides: TGTGCCTGGGCGGGGGCAGGGCGAGGAAACACCATATATTTT. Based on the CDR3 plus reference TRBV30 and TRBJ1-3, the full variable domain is SQTIHQWPATLVQPVGSPLSLECTVEGTSNPNLYWYRQAAGRGLQLLFYSVGIGQISSEVPQNLSASRPQDRQFILSSKKLLLSDSGFYLCAWAGAGRGNTIYFGEGSWLTVV.

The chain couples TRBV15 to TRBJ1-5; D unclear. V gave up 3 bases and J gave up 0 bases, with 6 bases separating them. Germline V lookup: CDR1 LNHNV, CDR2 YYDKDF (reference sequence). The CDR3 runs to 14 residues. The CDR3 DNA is TGTGCCACCAGCAGGGGGTATAGCAATCAGCCCCAGCATTTT. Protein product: CATSRGYSNQPQHF.

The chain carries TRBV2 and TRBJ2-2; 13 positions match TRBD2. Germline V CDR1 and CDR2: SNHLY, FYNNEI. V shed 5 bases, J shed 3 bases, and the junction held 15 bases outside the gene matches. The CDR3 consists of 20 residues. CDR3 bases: TGTGCCAGCAGTCAAACACCAACCCGGGGACTAGCGGGGTACACCGGGGAGCTGTTTTTT. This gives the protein CASSQTPTRGLAGYTGELFF.

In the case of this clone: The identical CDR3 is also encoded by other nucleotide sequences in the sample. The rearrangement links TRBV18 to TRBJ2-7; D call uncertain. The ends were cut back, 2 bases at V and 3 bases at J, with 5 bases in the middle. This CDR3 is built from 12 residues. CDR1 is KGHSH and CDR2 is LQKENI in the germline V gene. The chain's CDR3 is CASSPGSYEQYF. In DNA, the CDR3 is TGTGCCAGCTCACCAGGCAGCTACGAGCAGTACTTC.

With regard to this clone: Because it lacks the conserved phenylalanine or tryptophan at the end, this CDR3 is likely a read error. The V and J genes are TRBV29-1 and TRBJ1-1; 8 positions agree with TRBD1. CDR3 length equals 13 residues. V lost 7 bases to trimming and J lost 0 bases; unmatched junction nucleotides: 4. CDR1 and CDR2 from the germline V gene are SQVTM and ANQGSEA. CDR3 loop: CSAWDRMNTEAFS. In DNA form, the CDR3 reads TGCAGCGCCTGGGACAGGATGAACACTGAAGCTTTCTCT.

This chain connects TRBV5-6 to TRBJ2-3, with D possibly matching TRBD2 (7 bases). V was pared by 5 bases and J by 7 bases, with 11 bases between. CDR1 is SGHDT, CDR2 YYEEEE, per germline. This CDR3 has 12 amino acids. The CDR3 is CASRRGLYTQYF. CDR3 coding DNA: TGTGCCAGCAGGCGGGGGCTCTATACGCAGTATTTT.

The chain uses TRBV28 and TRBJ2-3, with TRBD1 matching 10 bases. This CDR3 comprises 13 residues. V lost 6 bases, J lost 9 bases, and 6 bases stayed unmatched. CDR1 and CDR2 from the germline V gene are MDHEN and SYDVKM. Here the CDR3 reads CASRGTGVGTQYF. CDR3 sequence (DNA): TGTGCCAGCAGGGGGACAGGGGTCGGGACGCAGTATTTT.

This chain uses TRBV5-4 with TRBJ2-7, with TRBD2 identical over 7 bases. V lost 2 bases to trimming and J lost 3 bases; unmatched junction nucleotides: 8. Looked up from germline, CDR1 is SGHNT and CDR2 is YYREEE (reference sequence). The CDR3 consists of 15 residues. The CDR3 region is CASSLAGKRGYEQYF. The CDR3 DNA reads TGTGCCAGCAGCTTAGCGGGAAAGAGGGGCTACGAGCAGTACTTC.

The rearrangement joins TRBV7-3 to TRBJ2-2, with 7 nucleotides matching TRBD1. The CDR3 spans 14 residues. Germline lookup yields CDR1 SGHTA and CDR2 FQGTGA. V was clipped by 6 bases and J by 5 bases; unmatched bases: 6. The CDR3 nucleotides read TGTGCCAGCAGTCCAGGGGGTTCGACCGGGGAGCTGTTTTTT. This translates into CASSPGGSTGELFF.

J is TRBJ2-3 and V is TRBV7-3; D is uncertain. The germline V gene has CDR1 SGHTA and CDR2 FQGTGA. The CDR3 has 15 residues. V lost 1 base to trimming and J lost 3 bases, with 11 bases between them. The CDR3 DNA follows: TGTGCCAGCAGCTTAAGAGGCCAGAAGACAGATACGCAGTATTTT. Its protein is CASSLRGQKTDTQYF.

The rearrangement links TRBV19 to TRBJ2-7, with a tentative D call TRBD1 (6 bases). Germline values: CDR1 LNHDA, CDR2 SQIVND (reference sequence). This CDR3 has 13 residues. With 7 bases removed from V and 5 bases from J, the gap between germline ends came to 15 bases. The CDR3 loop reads CASKVTGSNEQYF. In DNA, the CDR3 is TGTGCCAGTAAGGTAACAGGGTCTAACGAGCAGTACTTC.

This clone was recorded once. The CDR3 spells CASSLGGLAGDNEQFF. The CDR3 nucleotides read TGTGCCAGCAGCTTAGGGGGACTAGCGGGAGATAATGAGCAGTTCTTC. The genes are TRBV7-9 and TRBJ2-1; 14 bases map to TRBD2. Per germline, CDR1 SEHNR and CDR2 FQNEAQ (reference sequence). The V and J ends lost 1 base and 7 bases, in that order; junction bases with no gene match: 3. The CDR3 consists of 16 residues.

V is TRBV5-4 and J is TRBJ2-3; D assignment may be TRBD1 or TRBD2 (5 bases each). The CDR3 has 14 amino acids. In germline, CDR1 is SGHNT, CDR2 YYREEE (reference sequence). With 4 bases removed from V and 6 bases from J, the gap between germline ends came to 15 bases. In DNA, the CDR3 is TGTGCCAGCAGCGCCGCTTCCAGGGAGGATACGCAGTATTTT. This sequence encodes CASSAASREDTQYF.

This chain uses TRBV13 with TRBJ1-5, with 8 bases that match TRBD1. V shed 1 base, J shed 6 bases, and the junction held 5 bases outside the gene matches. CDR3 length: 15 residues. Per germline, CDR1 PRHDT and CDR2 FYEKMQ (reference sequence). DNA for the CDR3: TGTGCCAGCAGCTTAGCAGGGGGCGAAGGTCAGCCCCAGCATTTT. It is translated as CASSLAGGEGQPQHF.

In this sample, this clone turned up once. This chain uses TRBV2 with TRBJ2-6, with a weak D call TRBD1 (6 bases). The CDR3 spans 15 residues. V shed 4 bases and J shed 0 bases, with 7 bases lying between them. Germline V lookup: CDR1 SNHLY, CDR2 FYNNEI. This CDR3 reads CASSGGHSGANVLTF. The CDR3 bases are TGTGCCAGCAGTGGGGGACACTCTGGGGCCAACGTCCTGACTTTC.

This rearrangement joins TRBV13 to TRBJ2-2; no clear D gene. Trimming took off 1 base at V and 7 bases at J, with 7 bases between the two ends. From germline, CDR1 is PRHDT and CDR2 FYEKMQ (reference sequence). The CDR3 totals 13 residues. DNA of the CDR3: TGTGCCAGCAGCTTAGTTGCGTTCGGGGAGCTGTTTTTT. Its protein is CASSLVAFGELFF.

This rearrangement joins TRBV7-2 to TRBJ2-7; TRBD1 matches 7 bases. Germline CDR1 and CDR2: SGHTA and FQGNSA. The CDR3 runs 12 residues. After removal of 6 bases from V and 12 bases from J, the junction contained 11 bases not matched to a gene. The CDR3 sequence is CASSPGTVVRYF. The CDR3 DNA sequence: TGTGCCAGCAGTCCCGGGACAGTCGTCCGGTACTTC.

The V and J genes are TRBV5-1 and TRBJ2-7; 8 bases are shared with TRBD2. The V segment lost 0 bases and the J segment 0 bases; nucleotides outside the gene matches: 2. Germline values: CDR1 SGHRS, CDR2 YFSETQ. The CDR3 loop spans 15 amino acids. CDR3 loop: CASSLVAGSSYEQYF. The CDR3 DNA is TGCGCCAGCAGCTTGGTAGCGGGGAGCTCCTACGAGCAGTACTTC.

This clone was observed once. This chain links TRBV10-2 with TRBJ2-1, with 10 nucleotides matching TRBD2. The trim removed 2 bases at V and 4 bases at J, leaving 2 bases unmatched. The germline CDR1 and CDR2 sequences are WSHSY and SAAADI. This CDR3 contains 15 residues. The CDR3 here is CASSEPSGSYNEQFF. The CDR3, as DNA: TGCGCCAGCAGTGAGCCTAGCGGGAGTTACAATGAGCAGTTCTTC.

CDR3 residues: CASSVDPGGVTGELFF. The CDR3 nucleotides read TGTGCCAGCAGCGTAGATCCTGGGGGAGTCACCGGGGAGCTGTTTTTT. The rearrangement uses TRBV9 and TRBJ2-2, with D perhaps matching TRBD1 or TRBD2 (5 bases each). CDR3 size: 16 residues. Germline V gene lookup returns CDR1 SGDLS and CDR2 YYNGEE. With 0 bases removed from V and 4 bases from J, the gap between germline ends came to 13 bases.

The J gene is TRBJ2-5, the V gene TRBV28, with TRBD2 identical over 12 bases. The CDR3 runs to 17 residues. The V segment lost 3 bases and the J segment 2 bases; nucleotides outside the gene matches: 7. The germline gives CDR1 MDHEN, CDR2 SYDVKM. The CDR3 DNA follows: TGTGCCAGCAGTTTCACAAGGACTAGCGGGGATCAAGAGACCCAGTACTTC. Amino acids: CASSFTRTSGDQETQYF. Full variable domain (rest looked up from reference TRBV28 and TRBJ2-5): DVKVTQSSRYLVKRTGEKVFLECVQDMDHENMFWYRQDPGLGLRLIYFSYDVKMKEKGDIPEGYSVSREKKERFSLILESASTNQTSMYLCASSFTRTSGDQETQYFGPGTRLLVL.

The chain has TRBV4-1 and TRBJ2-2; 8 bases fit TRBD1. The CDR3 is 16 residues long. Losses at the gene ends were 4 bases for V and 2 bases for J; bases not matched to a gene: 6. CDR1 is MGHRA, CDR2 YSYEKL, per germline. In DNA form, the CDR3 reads TGCGCCAGCAGCCTAACGGGACAGGTAAACACCGGGGAGCTGTTTTTT. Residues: CASSLTGQVNTGELFF.

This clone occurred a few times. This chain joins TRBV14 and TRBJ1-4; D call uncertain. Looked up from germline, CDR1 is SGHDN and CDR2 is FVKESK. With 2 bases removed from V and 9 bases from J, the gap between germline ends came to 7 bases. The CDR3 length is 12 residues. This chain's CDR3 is CASSQTEKKLFF. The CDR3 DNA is TGTGCCAGCAGCCAAACCGAAAAAAAACTGTTTTTT.

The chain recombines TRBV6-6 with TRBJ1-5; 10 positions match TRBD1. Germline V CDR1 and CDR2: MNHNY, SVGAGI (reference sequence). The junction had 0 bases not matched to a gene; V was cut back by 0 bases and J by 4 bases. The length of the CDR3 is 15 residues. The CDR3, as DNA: TGTGCCAGCAGTTACTCGGGACAGGGGAATCAGCCCCAGCATTTT. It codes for CASSYSGQGNQPQHF.

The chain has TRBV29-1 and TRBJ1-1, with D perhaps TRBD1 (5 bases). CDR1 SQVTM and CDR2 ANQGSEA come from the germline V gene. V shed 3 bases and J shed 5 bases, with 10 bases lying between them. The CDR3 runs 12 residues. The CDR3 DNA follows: TGCAGCGTTGACAGGGATGGGACTGAAGCTTTCTTT. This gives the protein CSVDRDGTEAFF. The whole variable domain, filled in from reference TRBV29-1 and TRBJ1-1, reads SAVISQKPSRDICQRGTSLTIQCQVDSQVTMMFWYRQQPGQSLTLIATANQGSEATYESGFVIDKFPISRPNLTFSTLTVSNMSPEDSSIYLCSVDRDGTEAFFGQGTRLTVV.

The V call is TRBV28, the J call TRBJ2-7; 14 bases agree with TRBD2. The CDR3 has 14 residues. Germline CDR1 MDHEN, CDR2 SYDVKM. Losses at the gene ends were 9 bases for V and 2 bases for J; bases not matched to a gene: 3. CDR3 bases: TGTGCCAGTCGACTAGCGGGAGGGCCCTACGAGCAGTACTTC. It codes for CASRLAGGPYEQYF.

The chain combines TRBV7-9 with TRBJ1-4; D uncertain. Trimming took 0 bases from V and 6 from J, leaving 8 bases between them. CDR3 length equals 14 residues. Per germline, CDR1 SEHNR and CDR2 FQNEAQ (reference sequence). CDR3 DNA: TGTGCCAGCAGCTTAGCGTCGGGAGATGAAAAACTGTTTTTT. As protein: CASSLASGDEKLFF.